The next 20 T cell receptor beta chains were all read from a single sample in a study of cytomegalovirus exposure and HLA in healthy donors. PCR employed 60 Vbeta and 13 Jbeta primers. The data were produced by immunoSEQ multiplex PCR, yet TCRdb's version contains in-frame clones alone and is incomplete. The sample includes approximately 74,000 clones, 75% seen only once; the top ten take around 7%. Specimen: PBMCs. Every receptor here comes from a woman aged 40 to 50 in good health and CMV-seronegative.

This clone was recorded only once. This rearrangement joins TRBV2 to TRBJ1-1, with TRBD1 as a possible D gene (5 bases). The CDR3 is 15 amino acids. V lost 5 bases to trimming and J lost 8 bases, with 21 bases between them. Looked up from germline, CDR1 is SNHLY and CDR2 is FYNNEI. CDR3 residues: CASSSTRAGSAEAFF. The CDR3 DNA is TGTGCCAGCAGTTCCACAAGGGCAGGGTCGGCCGAAGCTTTCTTT.

The genes are TRBV30 and TRBJ2-3, with TRBD2 identical over 7 bases. After removal of 7 bases from V and 2 bases from J, the junction contained 6 bases not matched to a gene. The V gene's germline CDR1 is GTSNPN and CDR2 SVGIG (reference sequence). This CDR3 is 13 amino acids long. The CDR3 here is CAFLKRDTDTQYF. CDR3 coding DNA: TGTGCCTTCCTTAAGCGGGACACAGATACGCAGTATTTT.

The chain couples TRBV5-1 to TRBJ1-1; D not resolved. Germline values: CDR1 SGHRS, CDR2 YFSETQ. V lost 0 bases to trimming and J lost 5 bases, with 14 bases between them. The CDR3 has 15 residues. The CDR3 reads CASSLEAGVGTEAFF. DNA of the CDR3: TGCGCCAGCAGCTTGGAGGCTGGAGTCGGGACTGAAGCTTTCTTT.

V usage is TRBV5-1 and J usage is TRBJ2-1; D is perhaps TRBD1 (5 bases). V gave up 3 bases and J gave up 12 bases, with 10 bases separating them. Germline-derived CDR1 and CDR2 are SGHRS and YFSETQ. The CDR3 length is 11 residues. CDR3: CASSSDSLQFF. CDR3 nucleotide sequence: TGCGCCAGCAGCTCCGACAGTTTGCAGTTCTTC.

In its sample, this clone was seen once. This rearrangement joins TRBV16 to TRBJ1-1; maybe TRBD1 (5 bases). Germline lookup yields CDR1 KGHSY and CDR2 FQNENV. This CDR3 contains 14 residues. The V gene lost 2 bases and the J gene lost 4 bases, with 11 bases spanning the gap. This CDR3 is CASSQEGAGTEAFF. CDR3 nucleotide sequence: TGTGCCAGCAGCCAAGAAGGGGCAGGCACTGAAGCTTTCTTT.

This clone has only a few counts. V usage is TRBV18 and J usage is TRBJ2-2; possibly TRBD1 for D (6 bases). Per germline, CDR1 KGHSH and CDR2 LQKENI. Trimming shortened V by 1 base and J by 7 bases, and 10 bases separated the two germline ends. The CDR3 is 14 residues long. The CDR3 here is CASSPRQVDGELFF. The CDR3 DNA reads as TGTGCCAGCTCACCACGACAGGTTGACGGGGAGCTGTTTTTT.

The chain links TRBV5-1 to TRBJ2-2; 11 bases match TRBD2. This CDR3 spans 16 amino acids. Germline CDR1 is SGHRS and CDR2 is YFSETQ. V lost 3 bases and J lost 2; bases outside the gene matches: 3. CDR3 sequence reads: CASSSGTSGNTGELFF. The CDR3 coding sequence is TGCGCCAGCAGCTCGGGGACTAGCGGTAACACCGGGGAGCTGTTTTTT.

This clone was seen a few times. The rearrangement joins TRBV10-1 to TRBJ2-1; D is uncertain. The CDR3 contains 17 residues. Germline V CDR1 and CDR2: WNHNN, SYGVQD (reference sequence). V lost 4 bases, J lost 4 bases, and 20 bases lay in between. In nucleotides, the CDR3 is TGCGCCAGCAGTGGGTCCCAGGCAGGCCTCCGATACAATGAGCAGTTCTTC. It is translated as CASSGSQAGLRYNEQFF.

This rearrangement joins TRBV6-1 to TRBJ1-2; 7 bases are shared with TRBD1. This CDR3 has 14 amino acids. The germline CDR1 and CDR2 sequences are MNHNS and SASEGT. V shed 4 bases, J shed 3 bases, and the junction held 5 bases outside the gene matches. The CDR3 bases are TGTGCCAGCAGTGTCCGACAGGGACACTATGGCTACACCTTC. The encoded protein is CASSVRQGHYGYTF.

V is TRBV5-1 and J is TRBJ2-5; 10 bases are shared with TRBD2. The CDR3 covers 16 residues. V trimming: 4 bases; J trimming: 6 bases; junction bases outside the gene matches: 12. CDR1 is SGHRS, CDR2 YFSETQ, per germline. As DNA, the CDR3 is TGCGCCAGCAGCACGCCATTAGCGGGGGGTTTGAAGACCCAGTACTTC. This encodes CASSTPLAGGLKTQYF. Filled out from reference TRBV5-1 and TRBJ2-5, the complete variable domain reads KAGVTQTPRYLIKTRGQQVTLSCSPISGHRSVSWYQQTPGQGLQFLFEYFSETQRNKGNFPGRFSGRQFSNSRSEMNVSTLELGDSALYLCASSTPLAGGLKTQYFGPGTRLLVL.

This clone was detected once. The chain employs TRBV30 and TRBJ2-1; 9 bases align to TRBD1. Germline-derived CDR1 and CDR2 are GTSNPN and SVGIG (reference sequence). V trimming: 3 bases; J trimming: 12 bases; junction bases outside the gene matches: 9. The CDR3 has 13 amino acids. CDR3 DNA: TGTGCCTGGAGCGGGGGACAGGGAATTGGGCAGTTCTTC. Residues: CAWSGGQGIGQFF.

The chain employs TRBV7-2 and TRBJ2-3; maybe TRBD2 (5 bases). Germline CDR1 is SGHTA and CDR2 is FQGNSA. V dropped 2 bases and J dropped 2 bases, with 8 bases sitting between them. This CDR3 has 14 residues. CDR3 in amino acids: CASSLYGVTDTQYF. The CDR3 DNA is TGTGCCAGCAGCTTATACGGGGTCACAGATACGCAGTATTTT.

This chain links TRBV7-8 with TRBJ1-5; the D gene is possibly TRBD1 (6 bases). Trimming removed 5 bases from V and 4 bases from J, with 9 bases in between. Germline CDR1 is SGHVS and CDR2 is FQNEAQ. The CDR3 runs to 13 residues. Here the CDR3 DNA reads TGTGCCAGCAGCCCAGACAGGAATCAGCCCCAGCATTTT. It translates to CASSPDRNQPQHF. Drawing the rest from reference TRBV7-8 and TRBJ1-5, the complete variable domain is GAGVSQSPRYKVAKRGQDVALRCDPISGHVSLFWYQQALGQGPEFLTYFQNEAQLDKSGLPSDRFFAERPEGSVSTLKIQRTQQEDSAVYLCASSPDRNQPQHFGDGTRLSIL.

This chain links TRBV19 with TRBJ2-6; D is possibly TRBD2 (7 bases). CDR1 is LNHDA and CDR2 is SQIVND in the germline V gene (reference sequence). The V end lost 9 bases, the J end lost 0 bases, and 12 bases lay between the germline ends. CDR3 length: 15 residues. The CDR3, as DNA: TGTGCCAGCCTAGGGGGGGACTCTGGGGCCAACGTCCTGACTTTC. Translated: CASLGGDSGANVLTF.

The rearrangement links TRBV7-2 to TRBJ1-1; 10 bases fit TRBD1. There are 15 residues in the CDR3. V trimming: 5 bases; J trimming: 4 bases; junction bases outside the gene matches: 7. Germline loops: CDR1 SGHTA, CDR2 FQGNSA. The CDR3 region has the DNA TGTGCCAGCAGCGGGAGGGGACAGGGGTTCACTGAAGCTTTCTTT. Protein: CASSGRGQGFTEAFF.

DNA of the CDR3: TGTGCCAGCAGTAGGGACAGGGGCTCCGATACGCAGTATTTT. This gives the protein CASSRDRGSDTQYF. The rearrangement links TRBV2 to TRBJ2-3, with TRBD1 identical over 10 bases. Trimming removed 5 bases from V and 6 bases from J; junction bases left unmatched: 5. Germline loops: CDR1 SNHLY, CDR2 FYNNEI. The CDR3 has 14 residues.

The DNA of the CDR3 is TGTGCCAGCAGCTTTGGCCCTCACCTCTCCAATCAGCCCCAGCATTTT. Its protein product is CASSFGPHLSNQPQHF. This sequence joins TRBV5-6 and TRBJ1-5; no firm D call. Germline values: CDR1 SGHDT, CDR2 YYEEEE. V lost 2 bases and J 3 bases, leaving 15 bases between the germline ends. CDR3 length: 16 amino acids.

The chain employs TRBV18 and TRBJ2-3, with no clear D. CDR3 length equals 14 residues. In germline, CDR1 is KGHSH, CDR2 LQKENI. V shed 0 bases and J shed 2 bases, with 6 bases lying between them. CDR3 sequence reads: CASSPPPPTDTQYF. The DNA of the CDR3 is TGTGCCAGCTCACCACCCCCTCCCACAGATACGCAGTATTTT.

This chain joins TRBV11-2 and TRBJ2-1; the match to TRBD2 covers 10 bases. CDR1 and CDR2 from the germline V gene are SGHAT and FQNNGV. Trimming cost V 3 bases and J 12 bases; bases outside gene matches: 8. The CDR3 is 14 amino acids. The CDR3 is CASSFSAGGSGQFF. CDR3 DNA: TGTGCCAGCAGCTTTTCAGCGGGGGGGTCCGGGCAGTTCTTC.

This clone was recorded only once. The chain uses TRBV9 and TRBJ1-1; perhaps TRBD1 as D (6 bases). This CDR3 is built from 13 residues. The V and J ends lost 4 bases and 11 bases respectively, with 18 bases between them. Germline lookup yields CDR1 SGDLS and CDR2 YYNGEE. The CDR3 coding sequence is TGTGCCAGCAGCCGCACAGGGTCGGACGGGGCTTTCTTT. Protein: CASSRTGSDGAFF.